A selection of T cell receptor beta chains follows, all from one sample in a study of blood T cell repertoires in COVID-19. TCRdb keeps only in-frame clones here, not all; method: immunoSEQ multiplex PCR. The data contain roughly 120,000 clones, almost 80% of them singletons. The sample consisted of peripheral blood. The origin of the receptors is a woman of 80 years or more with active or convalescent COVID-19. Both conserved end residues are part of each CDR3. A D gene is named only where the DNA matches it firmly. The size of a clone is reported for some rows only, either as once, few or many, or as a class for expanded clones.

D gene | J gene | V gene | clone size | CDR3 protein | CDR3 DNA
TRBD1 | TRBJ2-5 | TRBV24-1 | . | CATSDPGTGNEETQYF | TGTGCCACCAGTGATCCCGGGACAGGGAATGAGGAGACCCAGTACTTC
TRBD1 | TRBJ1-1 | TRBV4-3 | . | CASSLVGKGAMNTEAFF | TGCGCCAGCAGCCTCGTGGGCAAGGGGGCAATGAACACTGAAGCTTTCTTT
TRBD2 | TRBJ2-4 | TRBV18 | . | CASSPQFSGSVGFNIQYF | TGTGCCAGCTCACCACAATTTAGCGGGTCGGTGGGTTTCAACATTCAGTACTTC
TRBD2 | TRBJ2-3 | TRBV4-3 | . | CASSQVGGLAGDTQYF | TGCGCCAGCAGCCAAGTGGGGGGACTAGCGGGAGATACGCAGTATTTT
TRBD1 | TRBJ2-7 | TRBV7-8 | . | CASSPLWDRVPYEQYF | TGTGCCAGCAGCCCACTCTGGGACAGGGTGCCTTACGAGCAGTACTTC
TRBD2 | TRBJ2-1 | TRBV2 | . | CASSPKRASGSAYNEQFF | TGTGCCAGCAGCCCGAAGCGGGCTAGCGGGAGTGCGTACAATGAGCAGTTCTTC
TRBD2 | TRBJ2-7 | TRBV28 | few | CASSPAGGLSSYEQYF | TGTGCCAGCAGTCCAGCGGGAGGCCTGAGCTCCTACGAGCAGTACTTC
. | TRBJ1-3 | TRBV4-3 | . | CASSQEAGSFSGNTIYF | TGCGCCAGCAGCCAAGAGGCAGGGTCATTCTCTGGAAACACCATATATTTT
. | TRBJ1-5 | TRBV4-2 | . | CASSQETGMSQHF | TGTGCCAGCAGCCAAGAGACCGGGATGAGCCAGCATTTT
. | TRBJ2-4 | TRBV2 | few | CASSEMEGAKNIQYF | TGTGCCAGCAGTGAGATGGAGGGAGCCAAAAACATTCAGTACTTC
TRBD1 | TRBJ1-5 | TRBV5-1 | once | CASSLGTANQPQHF | TGCGCCAGCAGCTTAGGGACAGCCAATCAGCCCCAGCATTTT
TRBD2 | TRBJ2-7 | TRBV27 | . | CASSLSSTSDEQYF | TGTGCCAGCAGTTTATCCTCGACTAGCGACGAGCAGTACTTC
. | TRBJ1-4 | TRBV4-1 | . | CASSQDLSTNEKLFF | TGCGCCAGCAGCCAAGATCTTTCTACTAATGAAAAACTGTTTTTT
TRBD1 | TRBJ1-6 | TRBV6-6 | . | CASSTTGQNSPLHF | TGTGCCAGCAGTACGACAGGGCAGAATTCACCCCTCCACTTT
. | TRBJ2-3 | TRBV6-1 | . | CASREDRRYIPDTQYF | TGTGCCAGCAGGGAAGACAGACGGTACATTCCAGATACGCAGTATTTT
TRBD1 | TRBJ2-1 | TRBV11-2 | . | CASSSGWDRPNEQFF | TGTGCCAGCAGCTCGGGGTGGGACAGACCCAATGAGCAGTTCTTC
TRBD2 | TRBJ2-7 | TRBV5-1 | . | CASSSAGWTSSEQYF | TGCGCCAGCAGCTCCGCGGGCTGGACTAGCTCCGAGCAGTACTTC
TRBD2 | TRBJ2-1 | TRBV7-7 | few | CASSVGLADYNEQFF | TGTGCTAGCAGCGTAGGACTAGCGGACTACAATGAGCAGTTCTTC
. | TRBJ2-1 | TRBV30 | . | CAWSSRGGEQFF | TGTGCCTGGAGCTCAAGGGGGGGTGAGCAGTTCTTC
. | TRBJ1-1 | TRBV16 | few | CASSQSRNTEAFF | TGTGCCAGCAGCCAATCGAGGAACACTGAAGCTTTCTTT
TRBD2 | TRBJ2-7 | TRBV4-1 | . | CASSQVSGSSYEQYF | TGCGCCAGCAGCCAAGTTAGCGGGAGCTCCTACGAGCAGTACTTC
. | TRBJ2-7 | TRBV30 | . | CAWSPSVGSRSYEQYF | TGTGCCTGGAGTCCCTCAGTCGGATCGAGGTCCTACGAGCAGTACTTC
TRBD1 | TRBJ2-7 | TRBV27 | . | CASSLLLGTGGTYEQYF | TGTGCCAGCAGTTTATTACTTGGAACAGGGGGGACCTACGAGCAGTACTTC
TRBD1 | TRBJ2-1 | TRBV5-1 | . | CASSLSGQDNEQFF | TGCGCCAGCAGCTTGTCGGGACAGGACAATGAGCAGTTCTTC
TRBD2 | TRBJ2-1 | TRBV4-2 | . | CASSQRDYSSITYNEQFF | TGTGCCAGCAGCCAGAGGGACTATTCCTCAATTACCTACAATGAGCAGTTCTTC
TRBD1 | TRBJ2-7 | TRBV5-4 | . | CASSRNRGYEQYF | TGTGCCAGCAGCCGGAACAGGGGTTACGAGCAGTACTTC
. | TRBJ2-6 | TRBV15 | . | CATSRVPQGWANVLTF | TGTGCCACCAGCAGAGTCCCCCAGGGCTGGGCCAACGTCCTGACTTTC
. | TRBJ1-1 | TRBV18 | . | CASSPTAMNTEAFF | TGTGCCAGCTCCCCGACAGCGATGAACACTGAAGCTTTCTTT
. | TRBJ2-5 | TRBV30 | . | CAWNPGGVKETQYF | TGTGCCTGGAACCCCGGCGGGGTTAAAGAGACCCAGTACTTC
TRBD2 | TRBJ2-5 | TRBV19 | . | CASSVGTSGKGSETQYF | TGTGCCAGTAGTGTCGGGACTAGCGGGAAGGGCTCAGAGACCCAGTACTTC
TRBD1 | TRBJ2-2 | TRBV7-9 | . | CASSRQGSELFF | TGTGCCAGCAGCCGACAGGGGTCGGAGCTGTTTTTT
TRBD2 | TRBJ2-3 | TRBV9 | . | CASSVVAGGSDTQYF | TGTGCCAGCAGCGTAGTAGCGGGAGGCTCAGATACGCAGTATTTT
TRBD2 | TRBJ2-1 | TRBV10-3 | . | CASRSGGSGVGEQFF | TGTGCCAGTCGTTCGGGCGGGAGCGGCGTCGGTGAGCAGTTCTTC
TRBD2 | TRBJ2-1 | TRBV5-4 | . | CASSMTSGSYNEQFF | TGTGCCAGCAGTATGACTAGCGGATCCTACAATGAGCAGTTCTTC
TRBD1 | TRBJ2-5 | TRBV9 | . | CASSAPRGRGETQYF | TGTGCCAGCAGCGCGCCCAGGGGGCGAGGAGAGACCCAGTACTTC
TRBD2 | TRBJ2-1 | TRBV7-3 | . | CASSFRLAPSNEQFF | TGTGCCAGCAGCTTTAGACTAGCGCCGTCCAATGAGCAGTTCTTC
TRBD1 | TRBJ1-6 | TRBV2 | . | CASSERGQSVSYNSPLHF | TGTGCCAGCAGTGAAAGGGGACAGAGCGTCTCCTATAATTCACCCCTCCACTTT
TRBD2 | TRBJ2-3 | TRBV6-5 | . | CASKAGGSSTDTQYF | TGTGCCAGCAAAGCCGGGGGGTCTAGCACAGATACGCAGTATTTT
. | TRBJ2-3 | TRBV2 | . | CASSIDTQYF | TGTGCCAGCAGCATTGATACGCAGTATTTT
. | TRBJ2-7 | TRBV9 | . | CASSVSPITYEQYF | TGTGCCAGCAGCGTGTCGCCTATCACCTACGAGCAGTACTTC
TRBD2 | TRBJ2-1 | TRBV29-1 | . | CSVQGLAGGGGYNEQFF | TGCAGCGTTCAGGGACTAGCGGGAGGAGGGGGCTACAATGAGCAGTTCTTC
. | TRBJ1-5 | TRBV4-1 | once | CASSLGESQPQHF | TGCGCCAGCAGCCTCGGAGAGAGTCAGCCCCAGCATTTT
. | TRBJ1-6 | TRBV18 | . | CASSPSTVVSSPLHF | TGTGCCAGCTCACCTTCTACCGTTGTTTCGTCACCCCTCCACTTT